This section outlines one T cell receptor beta chain sequence together with its context. Researchers reported that TCR beta cDNA libraries carried unique molecular identifiers. TCRdb reprocessed the PCR reads via MiXCR and lists one record per CDR3 protein. Of 450,000 to 700,000 distinct CDR3 sequences listed, 44% are singletons. The data stem from a study of post-analysis software for immune sequencing data. The sequenced material came from blood. This sequence originates from a girl under 18 with multiple sclerosis.

The CDR3 DNA sequence: TGTGCCAGCAAACCCATGGGGGACATTCAGTACTTC. Translating it yields CASKPMGDIQYF. This chain uses TRBV12-3 or TRBV12-4 with TRBJ2-4; D possibly uses TRBD1 or TRBD2 (5 bases each). This CDR3 comprises 12 residues. Trimming took off 7 bases at V and 8 bases at J, with 12 bases between the two ends.